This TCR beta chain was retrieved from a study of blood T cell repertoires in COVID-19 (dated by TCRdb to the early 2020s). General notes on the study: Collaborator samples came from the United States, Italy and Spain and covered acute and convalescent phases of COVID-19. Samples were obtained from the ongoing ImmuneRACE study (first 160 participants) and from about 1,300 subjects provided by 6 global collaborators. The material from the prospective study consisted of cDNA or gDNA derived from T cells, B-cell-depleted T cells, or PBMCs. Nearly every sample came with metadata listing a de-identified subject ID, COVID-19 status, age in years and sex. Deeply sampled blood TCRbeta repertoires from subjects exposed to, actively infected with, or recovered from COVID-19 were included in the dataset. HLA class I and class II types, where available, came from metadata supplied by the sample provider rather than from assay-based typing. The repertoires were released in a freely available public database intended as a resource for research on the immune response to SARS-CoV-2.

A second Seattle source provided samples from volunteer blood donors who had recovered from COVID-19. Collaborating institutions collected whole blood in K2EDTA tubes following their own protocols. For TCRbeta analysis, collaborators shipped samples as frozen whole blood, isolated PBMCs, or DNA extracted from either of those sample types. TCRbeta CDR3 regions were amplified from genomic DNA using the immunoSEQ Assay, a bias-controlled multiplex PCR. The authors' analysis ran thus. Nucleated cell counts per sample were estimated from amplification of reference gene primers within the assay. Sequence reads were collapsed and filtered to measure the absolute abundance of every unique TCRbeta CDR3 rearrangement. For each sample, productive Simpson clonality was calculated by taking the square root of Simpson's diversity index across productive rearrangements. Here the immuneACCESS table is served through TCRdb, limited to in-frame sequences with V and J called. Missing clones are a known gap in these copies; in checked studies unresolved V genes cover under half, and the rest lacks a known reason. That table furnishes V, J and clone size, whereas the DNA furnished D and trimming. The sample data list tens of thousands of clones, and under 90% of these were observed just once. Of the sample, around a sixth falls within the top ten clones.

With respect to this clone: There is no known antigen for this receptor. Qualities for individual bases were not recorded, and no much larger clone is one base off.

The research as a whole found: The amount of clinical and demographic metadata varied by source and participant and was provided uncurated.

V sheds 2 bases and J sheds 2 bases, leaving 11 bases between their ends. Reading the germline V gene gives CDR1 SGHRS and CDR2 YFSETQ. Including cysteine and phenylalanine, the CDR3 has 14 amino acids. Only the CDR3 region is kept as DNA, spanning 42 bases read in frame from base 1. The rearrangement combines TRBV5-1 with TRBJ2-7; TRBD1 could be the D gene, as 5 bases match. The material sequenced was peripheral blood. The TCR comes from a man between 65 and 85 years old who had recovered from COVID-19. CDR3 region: CASSFDWGAYEQYF. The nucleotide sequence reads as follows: TGCGCCAGCAGCTTCGACTGGGGCGCCTACGAGCAGTACTTC.